The 2 T cell receptor beta chains in this list originate from one sample, sequenced in a study of blood T cell repertoires in COVID-19. TCRdb's table, derived via immunoSEQ multiplex PCR, lists solely in-frame clones and lacks some. Among a few hundred thousand clones listed, 75% to 90% were seen once. Material: peripheral blood. The receptors derive from a woman aged 30 to 39 with active or convalescent COVID-19.

This chain uses TRBV18 with TRBJ2-7; 7 bases align to TRBD1. V trimming: 8 bases; J trimming: 3 bases; junction bases outside the gene matches: 7. The germline CDR1 and CDR2 sequences are KGHSH and LQKENI. The CDR3 is 13 residues long. CDR3 DNA: TGTGCCAGCGCAACCGGGACAGACTACGAGCAGTACTTC. The encoded protein is CASATGTDYEQYF.

The rearrangement joins TRBV7-9 to TRBJ1-2, with D possibly matching TRBD1 (6 bases). V was cut by 5 bases and J by 4 bases, with 17 bases left in between. Germline V lookup: CDR1 SEHNR, CDR2 FQNEAQ (reference sequence). This CDR3 region has 15 residues. CDR3 region: CASSKSGELGYGYTF. For the CDR3, the DNA is TGTGCCAGCAGCAAGTCAGGGGAACTGGGCTATGGCTACACCTTC.